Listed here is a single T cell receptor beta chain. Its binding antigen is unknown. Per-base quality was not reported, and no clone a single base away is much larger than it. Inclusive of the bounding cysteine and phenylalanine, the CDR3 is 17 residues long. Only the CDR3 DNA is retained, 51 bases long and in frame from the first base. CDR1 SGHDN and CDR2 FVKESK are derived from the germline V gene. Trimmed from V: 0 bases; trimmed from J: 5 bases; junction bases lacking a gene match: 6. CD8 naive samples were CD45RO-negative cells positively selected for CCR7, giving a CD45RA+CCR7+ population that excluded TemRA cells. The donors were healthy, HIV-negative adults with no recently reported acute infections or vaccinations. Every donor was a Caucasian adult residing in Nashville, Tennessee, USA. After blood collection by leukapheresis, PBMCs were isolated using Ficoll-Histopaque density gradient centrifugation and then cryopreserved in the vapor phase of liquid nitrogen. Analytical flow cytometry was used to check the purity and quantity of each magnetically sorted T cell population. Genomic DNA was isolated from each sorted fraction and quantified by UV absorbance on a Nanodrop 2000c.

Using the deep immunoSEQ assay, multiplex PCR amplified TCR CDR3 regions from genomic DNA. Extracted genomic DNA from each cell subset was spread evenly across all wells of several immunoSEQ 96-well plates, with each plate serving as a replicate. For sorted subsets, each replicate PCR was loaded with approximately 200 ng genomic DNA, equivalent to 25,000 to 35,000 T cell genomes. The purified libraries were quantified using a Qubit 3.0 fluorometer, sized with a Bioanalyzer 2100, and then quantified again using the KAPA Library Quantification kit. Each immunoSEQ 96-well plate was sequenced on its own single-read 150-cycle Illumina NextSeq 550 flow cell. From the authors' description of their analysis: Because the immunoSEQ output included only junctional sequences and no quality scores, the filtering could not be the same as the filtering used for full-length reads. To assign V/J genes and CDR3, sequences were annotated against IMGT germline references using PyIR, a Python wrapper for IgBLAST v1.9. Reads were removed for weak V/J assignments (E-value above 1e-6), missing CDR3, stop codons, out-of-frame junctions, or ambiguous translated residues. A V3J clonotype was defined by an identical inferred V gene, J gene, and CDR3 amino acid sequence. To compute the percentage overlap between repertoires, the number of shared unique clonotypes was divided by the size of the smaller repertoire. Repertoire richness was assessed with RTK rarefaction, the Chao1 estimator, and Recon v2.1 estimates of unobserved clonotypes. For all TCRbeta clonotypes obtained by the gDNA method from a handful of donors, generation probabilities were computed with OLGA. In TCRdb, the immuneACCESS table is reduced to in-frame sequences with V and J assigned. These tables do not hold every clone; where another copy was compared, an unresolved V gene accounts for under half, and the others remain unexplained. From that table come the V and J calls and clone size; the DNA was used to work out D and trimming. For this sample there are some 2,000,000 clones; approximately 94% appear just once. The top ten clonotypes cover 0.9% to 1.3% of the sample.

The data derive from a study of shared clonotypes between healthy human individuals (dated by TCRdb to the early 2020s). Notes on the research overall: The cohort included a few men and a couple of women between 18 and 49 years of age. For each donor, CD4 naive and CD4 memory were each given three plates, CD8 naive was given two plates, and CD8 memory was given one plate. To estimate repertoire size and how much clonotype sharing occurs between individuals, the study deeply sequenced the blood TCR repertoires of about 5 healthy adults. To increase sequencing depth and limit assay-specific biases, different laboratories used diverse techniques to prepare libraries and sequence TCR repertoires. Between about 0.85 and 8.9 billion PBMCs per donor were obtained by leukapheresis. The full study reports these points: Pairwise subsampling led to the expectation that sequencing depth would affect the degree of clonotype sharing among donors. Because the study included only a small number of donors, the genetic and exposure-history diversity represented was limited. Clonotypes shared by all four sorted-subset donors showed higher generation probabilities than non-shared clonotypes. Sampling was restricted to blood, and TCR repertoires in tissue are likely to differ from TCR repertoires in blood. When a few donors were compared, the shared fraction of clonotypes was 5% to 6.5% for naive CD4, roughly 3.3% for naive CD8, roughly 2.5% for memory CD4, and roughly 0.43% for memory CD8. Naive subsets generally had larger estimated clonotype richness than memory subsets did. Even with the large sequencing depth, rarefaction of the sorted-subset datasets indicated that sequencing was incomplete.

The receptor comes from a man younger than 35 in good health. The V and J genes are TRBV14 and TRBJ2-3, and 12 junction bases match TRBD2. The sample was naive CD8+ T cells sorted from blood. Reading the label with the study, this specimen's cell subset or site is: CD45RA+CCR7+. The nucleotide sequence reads TGTGCCAGCAGCCAAGATAGACTAGCGGGAGCTATAGATACGCAGTATTTT. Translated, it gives CASSQDRLAGAIDTQYF.